This T cell receptor beta chain stems from a study of blood T cell repertoires in COVID-19. Study-level background: Donors in the United States, Italy and Spain gave samples during acute or convalescent COVID-19. PBMCs, B-cell-depleted T cells, or T cells provided the cDNA or gDNA that made up the material.

The CDR3 loop spans 16 amino acids. The germline gives CDR1 SGDLS, CDR2 YYNGEE. J lost 6 bases, V lost 0 bases, and 5 bases had no gene match. In the original workflow: Amplified reference gene primers provided the basis for estimating nucleated cell counts. Assay: immunoSEQ multiplex PCR; the TCRdb copy retains only in-frame clones and omits some. The V and J calls and clone size were taken over from that table, and D and trimming were inferred from the DNA. The sample shows fewer than 350,000 clones, about 86% of them seen only once. The specimen was peripheral blood. The TCR was taken from an older woman with active or convalescent COVID-19. The chain recombines TRBV9 with TRBJ2-2, with 10 bases that match TRBD2. The CDR3 reads CASSVGLAGPPGELFF. DNA for the CDR3: TGTGCCAGCAGCGTAGGACTAGCGGGTCCCCCCGGGGAGCTGTTTTTT.